The 24 T cell receptor beta chains listed next were all sequenced from one sample in a study of T-cell memory formation after mild COVID-19. TCRdb reanalysed the 5' RACE reads using MiXCR and keeps one entry per CDR3 protein. Of roughly 600,000 distinct CDR3 sequences listed, over 15% are singletons. The source material was PBMCs or a T cell subset sorted from them (not recorded which). The receptors here all came from an adult woman who had mild COVID-19 (a few samples of this study predate the infection). Cell type and time point are not known.

The chain joins TRBV29-1 to TRBJ2-7, with TRBD2 as a possible D gene (6 bases). Germline lookup yields CDR1 SQVTM and CDR2 ANQGSEA. The CDR3 runs to 13 residues. V was cut by 5 bases and J by 4 bases, with 15 bases left in between. The CDR3 DNA follows: TGCAGCGTTCTCGGGGGTTACTCGTACGAGCAGTACTTC. Amino acid sequence: CSVLGGYSYEQYF.

This clonotype was counted many times. The rearrangement uses TRBV7-9 and TRBJ2-5; possibly TRBD2 for D (5 bases). This CDR3 region has 16 residues. Germline-derived CDR1 and CDR2 are SEHNR and FQNEAQ (reference sequence). Trimming removed 5 bases from V and 4 bases from J, with 20 bases in between. The CDR3 sequence is CASSRITRGPPETQYF. CDR3 nucleotide sequence: TGTGCCAGCAGCAGAATCACTAGAGGTCCGCCAGAGACCCAGTACTTC.

V and J are TRBV25-1 and TRBJ2-6; D remains unclear. V was shortened by 3 bases and J by 0 bases, with 9 bases between the two germline ends. The CDR3 is 16 amino acids. Germline assignment: CDR1 MGHDK and CDR2 SYGVNS. CDR3 DNA: TGTGCCAGCAGTGACCTCCCGAGCTCTGGGGCCAACGTCCTGACTTTC. Translated: CASSDLPSSGANVLTF.

This chain links TRBV20-1 with TRBJ2-7, with D perhaps given as TRBD1 or TRBD2 (5 bases each). The ends were cut back, 0 bases at V and 7 bases at J, with 13 bases in the middle. CDR1 DFQATT and CDR2 SNEGSKA come from the germline V gene (reference sequence). This CDR3 spans 13 amino acids. This chain's CDR3 is CSARDHQGPEQYF. The CDR3 coding sequence is TGCAGTGCTAGAGATCATCAGGGACCGGAGCAGTACTTC.

This clonotype came up many times. The chain has TRBV10-3 and TRBJ1-5, with D possibly being TRBD1 (6 bases). V lost 4 bases and J lost 0, with 10 bases in between. Per the germline V gene, CDR1 is ENHRY and CDR2 is SYGVKD. The length of the CDR3 is 15 residues. The CDR3 region is CAISGPGDSNQPQHF. CDR3 sequence (DNA): TGTGCCATCAGTGGACCAGGGGATAGCAATCAGCCCCAGCATTTT.

The genes are TRBV6-2 or TRBV6-3 and TRBJ2-3; maybe TRBD2 (6 bases). The V gene's germline CDR1 is MNHEY and CDR2 SVGEGT. V was cut by 3 bases and J by 1 base, with 14 bases left in between. The CDR3 totals 16 residues. CDR3 protein: CASSYYGTLGTDTQYF. Here the CDR3 DNA reads TGTGCCAGCAGTTATTACGGGACTTTAGGCACAGATACGCAGTATTTT.

This clonotype was seen a few times. The rearrangement uses TRBV7-8 and TRBJ2-5; D unresolved. This CDR3 has 15 amino acids. Germline CDR1 SGHVS, CDR2 FQNEAQ. V lost 5 bases and J lost 2, with 15 bases in between. The CDR3 is CASSAPRGPQETQYF. CDR3 in DNA: TGTGCCAGCAGCGCCCCCCGAGGTCCGCAAGAGACCCAGTACTTC.

The genes are TRBV6-2 or TRBV6-3 and TRBJ2-1; TRBD1 matches at 7 bases. The ends lost 0 bases at V and 0 bases at J; junction bases unmatched: 5. The CDR3 covers 17 residues. Germline CDR1 MNHEY, CDR2 SVGEGT. The CDR3 DNA is TGTGCCAGCAGTTACTCGACGGCAGGGGGCTCCTACAATGAGCAGTTCTTC. Encoded protein: CASSYSTAGGSYNEQFF.

V gene TRBV7-7 combines with J gene TRBJ2-2; 8 bases agree with TRBD1. V was clipped by 8 bases and J by 5 bases; unmatched bases: 7. This CDR3 has 14 amino acids. Germline values: CDR1 SSHAT, CDR2 FNYEAQ (reference sequence). The CDR3 sequence: CASGQGRETGELFF. Written as DNA, the CDR3 is TGTGCCAGCGGACAGGGAAGGGAGACCGGGGAGCTGTTTTTT.

The gene calls are TRBV19 and TRBJ2-2, with a possible D match to TRBD2 (5 bases). The CDR3 spans 17 residues. The V end lost 3 bases, the J end lost 7 bases, and 21 bases lay between the germline ends. CDR1 LNHDA and CDR2 SQIVND come from the germline V gene (reference sequence). The CDR3 protein is CASSIFWFRGLSGELFF. The DNA of the CDR3 is TGTGCCAGTAGTATCTTCTGGTTTCGGGGTTTGAGCGGGGAGCTGTTTTTT.

This rearrangement joins TRBV5-1 to TRBJ1-4; TRBD1 agrees at 10 bases. V lost 3 bases to trimming and J lost 8 bases; unmatched junction nucleotides: 4. Germline V lookup: CDR1 SGHRS, CDR2 YFSETQ. The CDR3 length is 14 residues. The CDR3 DNA follows: TGCGCCAGCAGCTCCGGGACAGGGGAAGAAAAACTGTTTTTT. The encoded protein is CASSSGTGEEKLFF. The whole variable domain, filled in from reference TRBV5-1 and TRBJ1-4, reads KAGVTQTPRYLIKTRGQQVTLSCSPISGHRSVSWYQQTPGQGLQFLFEYFSETQRNKGNFPGRFSGRQFSNSRSEMNVSTLELGDSALYLCASSSGTGEEKLFFGSGTQLSVL.

Here the CDR3 reads CASSFAPGGYEQYF. For the CDR3, the DNA is TGTGCCAGCAGCTTTGCCCCAGGGGGATACGAGCAGTACTTC. The chain is built from TRBV11-1 and TRBJ2-7, with 7 nucleotides matching TRBD1. The germline gives CDR1 SGHAT, CDR2 FQDESV (reference sequence). V dropped 3 bases and J dropped 4; count of bases not matched to a gene: 6. This CDR3 comprises 14 residues.

This clonotype was observed a few times. The genes are TRBV7-3 and TRBJ2-1, with a weak D call TRBD2 (6 bases). The CDR3 loop spans 17 amino acids. CDR1 and CDR2 from the germline V gene are SGHTA and FQGTGA. Trimming pared 5 bases from V and 8 bases from J, leaving 25 bases between. DNA for the CDR3: TGTGCCAGCAGCCCAAACCCCGGAGGGTGGGCCCGGCATGAGCAGTTCTTC. Protein: CASSPNPGGWARHEQFF.

This chain links TRBV29-1 with TRBJ2-7; TRBD1 might be the D (6 bases). Germline V lookup: CDR1 SQVTM, CDR2 ANQGSEA. The germline V and J ends were trimmed by 6 bases and 6 bases, with 12 bases remaining between them. CDR3 size: 11 residues. The CDR3 protein is CSVNREGEQYF. CDR3 sequence (DNA): TGCAGCGTGAACAGGGAAGGCGAGCAGTACTTC.

This sequence joins TRBV2 and TRBJ2-1; 9 nucleotides align to TRBD1. The CDR3 is 13 amino acids. Germline CDR1 reads SNHLY; CDR2 reads FYNNEI. V was pared by 5 bases and J by 14 bases, with 10 bases of the junction left unmatched. The CDR3 here is CASSSQSGQGKFF. The CDR3, as DNA: TGTGCCAGCAGTTCTCAATCCGGACAGGGGAAGTTCTTC. Full variable domain (rest looked up from reference TRBV2 and TRBJ2-1): EPEVTQTPSHQVTQMGQEVILRCVPISNHLYFYWYRQILGQKVEFLVSFYNNEISEKSEIFDDQFSVERPDGSNFTLKIRSTKLEDSAMYFCASSSQSGQGKFFGPGTRLTVL.

The V call is TRBV7-2, the J call TRBJ2-7; TRBD1 aligns across 9 bases. The J segment lost 1 base and the V segment lost 5 bases, leaving 6 bases of the junction unmatched. CDR1 and CDR2 (germline): SGHTA, FQGNSA. The CDR3 is 15 residues long. The CDR3 coding sequence is TGTGCCAGCAGCGGACGACAGGGGGGATCCTACGAGCAGTACTTC. It yields the protein CASSGRQGGSYEQYF. The full variable domain, its missing parts supplied by reference TRBV7-2 and TRBJ2-7, is GAGVSQSPSNKVTEKGKDVELRCDPISGHTALYWYRQSLGQGLEFLIYFQGNSAPDKSGLPSDRFSAERTGGSVSTLTIQRTQQEDSAVYLCASSGRQGGSYEQYFGPGTRLTVT.

V usage is TRBV4-1 and J usage is TRBJ2-7, with 7 bases lining up with TRBD2. Germline V gene lookup returns CDR1 MGHRA and CDR2 YSYEKL. The CDR3 runs to 16 residues. Trimming at V came to 0 bases and at J to 2 bases, leaving 7 bases not matched to a gene. The CDR3 here is CASSQDMLAATYEQYF. CDR3 bases: TGCGCCAGCAGCCAAGATATGCTAGCGGCTACCTACGAGCAGTACTTC.

The chain recombines TRBV27 with TRBJ2-7; D possibly uses TRBD1 or TRBD2 (5 bases each). Germline V gene lookup returns CDR1 MNHEY and CDR2 SMNVEV (reference sequence). Trimming stripped 3 bases from V and 2 bases from J, with 11 bases between. This CDR3 is 14 amino acids long. This CDR3 is CASSFIGAAYEQYF. DNA for the CDR3: TGTGCCAGCAGTTTTATCGGGGCGGCCTACGAGCAGTACTTC.

This clonotype came up a few times. The chain links TRBV24-1 to TRBJ2-5; TRBD1 is a possible D gene (6 bases). V was shortened by 4 bases and J by 4 bases, with 15 bases between the two germline ends. The germline V gene has CDR1 KGHDR and CDR2 SFDVKD. CDR3 size: 15 residues. CDR3 amino acids: CATSDALTGGETQYF. The CDR3 DNA sequence: TGTGCCACCAGTGACGCATTGACAGGAGGAGAGACCCAGTACTTC.

This chain joins TRBV7-8 and TRBJ2-1, with D unresolved. Trimming removed 1 base at V and 9 bases at J, with 7 bases between. Germline V gene sequence: CDR1 SGHVS, CDR2 FQNEAQ. The CDR3 runs to 12 residues. The CDR3 DNA is TGTGCCAGCAGCTTAGTCGGCGCTGAGCAGTTCTTC. Translating gives CASSLVGAEQFF.

The chain carries TRBV6-5 and TRBJ2-5, with 7 bases that match TRBD1. V dropped 5 bases and J dropped 4; count of bases not matched to a gene: 13. CDR3 length: 16 amino acids. Germline CDR1 reads MNHEY; CDR2 reads SVGAGI. The CDR3 spells CASSQYRQGTGETQYF. The DNA of the CDR3 is TGTGCCAGCAGTCAATATAGACAGGGTACGGGAGAGACCCAGTACTTC.

The J gene is TRBJ2-6, the V gene TRBV7-9; a possible D gene is TRBD1 (5 bases). This CDR3 comprises 17 residues. Germline values: CDR1 SEHNR, CDR2 FQNEAQ (reference sequence). Deletions cut 1 base from V and 0 bases from J, with 10 bases between. The CDR3 reads CASSLVQGPSGANVLTF. For the CDR3, the DNA is TGTGCCAGCAGCTTAGTCCAGGGTCCCTCTGGGGCCAACGTCCTGACTTTC.

The rearrangement links TRBV20-1 to TRBJ1-2; 11 bases fit TRBD1. The CDR3 consists of 15 residues. Germline V gene lookup returns CDR1 DFQATT and CDR2 SNEGSKA (reference sequence). After removal of 6 bases from V and 4 bases from J, the junction contained 10 bases not matched to a gene. CDR3 region: CSATRGQGASYGYTF. The DNA for the CDR3 is TGCAGTGCCACCCGTGGACAGGGGGCAAGCTATGGCTACACCTTC.

The genes are TRBV12-3 or TRBV12-4 and TRBJ2-1, with 7 bases aligning to TRBD2. The CDR3 is made up of 16 amino acids. Losses at the gene ends were 1 base for V and 2 bases for J; bases not matched to a gene: 5. The CDR3 DNA reads TGTGCCAGCAGTTTAGGGTCTAGCGGCCCCTACAATGAGCAGTTCTTC. Its translation: CASSLGSSGPYNEQFF.